Detailed here is one T cell receptor beta chain. The protocol was immunoSEQ multiplex PCR, while the TCRdb copy is restricted to in-frame clones and leaves out a portion. The sample carries over 300,000 clones, around 87% recorded once. The source of the sample is a study of blood T cell repertoires in COVID-19. On the study more broadly: Researchers got acute and convalescent COVID-19 samples from the United States, Italy and Spain.

Germline CDR1 is SNHLY and CDR2 is FYNNEI. The CDR3 extends over 16 amino acids. Trimming cost V 6 bases and J 10 bases; bases outside gene matches: 17. The chain couples TRBV2 to TRBJ2-1; 8 nucleotides line up with TRBD2. This receptor was taken from a man younger than 35 with active or convalescent COVID-19. The sample comprised peripheral blood. In nucleotides, the CDR3 is TGTGCCAGCAGCCCGAGACGGGAGGGCCATCCCAACGAGCAGTTCTTC. This codes for CASSPRREGHPNEQFF.